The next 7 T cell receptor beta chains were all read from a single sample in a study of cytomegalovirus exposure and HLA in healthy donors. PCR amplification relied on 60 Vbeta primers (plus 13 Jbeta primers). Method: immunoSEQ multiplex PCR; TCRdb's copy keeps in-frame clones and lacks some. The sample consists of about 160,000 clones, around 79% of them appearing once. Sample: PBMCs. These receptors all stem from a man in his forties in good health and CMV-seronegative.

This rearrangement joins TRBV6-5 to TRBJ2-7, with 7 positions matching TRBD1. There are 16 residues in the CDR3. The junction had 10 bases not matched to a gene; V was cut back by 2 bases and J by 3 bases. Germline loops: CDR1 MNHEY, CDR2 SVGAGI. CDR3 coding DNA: TGTGCCAGCAGTTACGGCGCCGGGACAGCACGCTACGAGCAGTACTTC. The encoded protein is CASSYGAGTARYEQYF.

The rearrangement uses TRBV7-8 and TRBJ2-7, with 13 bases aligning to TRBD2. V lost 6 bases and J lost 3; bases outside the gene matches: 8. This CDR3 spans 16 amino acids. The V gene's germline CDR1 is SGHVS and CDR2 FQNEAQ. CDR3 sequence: CASSFTSGGALYEQYF. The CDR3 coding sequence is TGTGCCAGCAGTTTTACTAGCGGGGGGGCCCTCTACGAGCAGTACTTC.

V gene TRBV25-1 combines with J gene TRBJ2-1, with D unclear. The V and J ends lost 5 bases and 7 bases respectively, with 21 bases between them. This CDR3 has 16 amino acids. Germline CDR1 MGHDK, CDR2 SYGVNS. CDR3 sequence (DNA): TGTGCCAGCAGTCAAGTGCGGCGTTTGATTTTTAATGAGCAGTTCTTC. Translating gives CASSQVRRLIFNEQFF.

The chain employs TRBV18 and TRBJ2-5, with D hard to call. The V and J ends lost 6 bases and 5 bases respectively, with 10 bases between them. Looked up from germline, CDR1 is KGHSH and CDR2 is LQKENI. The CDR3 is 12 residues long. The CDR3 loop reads CASSPSLETQYF. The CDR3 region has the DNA TGTGCCAGCTCCCCATCTTTGGAGACCCAGTACTTC.

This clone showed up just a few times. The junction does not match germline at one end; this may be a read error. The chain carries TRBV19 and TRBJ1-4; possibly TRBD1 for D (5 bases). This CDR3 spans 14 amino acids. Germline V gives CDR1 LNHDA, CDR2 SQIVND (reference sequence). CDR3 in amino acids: CASSMGRERLVAVF. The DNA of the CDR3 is TGTGCCAGTAGTATGGGCAGGGAAAGGCTTGTCGCCGTTTTT.

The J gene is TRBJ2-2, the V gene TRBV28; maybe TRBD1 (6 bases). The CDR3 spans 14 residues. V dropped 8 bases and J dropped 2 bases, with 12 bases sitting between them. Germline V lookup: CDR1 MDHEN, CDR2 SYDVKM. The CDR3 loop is CASGGQLNTGELFF. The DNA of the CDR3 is TGTGCCAGCGGTGGACAGCTTAACACCGGGGAGCTGTTTTTT.

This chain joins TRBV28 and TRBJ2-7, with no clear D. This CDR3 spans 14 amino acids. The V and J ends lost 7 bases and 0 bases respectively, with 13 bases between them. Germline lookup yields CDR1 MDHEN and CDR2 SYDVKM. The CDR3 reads CASIAGGVSYEQYF. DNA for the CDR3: TGTGCCAGCATCGCCGGCGGAGTCTCCTACGAGCAGTACTTC.